Each of the 4 T cell receptor beta chains below was sequenced from the same sample in a study of esophageal squamous cell carcinoma under preoperative chemotherapy. Time point denoted: before preoperative PTX-NDP chemotherapy. Via MiXCR, TCRdb re-called the PCR reads, giving one row per CDR3 protein. The sample has roughly 32,000 distinct CDR3 sequences; roughly 48% are singletons. This specimen was collected from a patient given preoperative chemotherapy. Source of these receptors: a human donor with esophageal squamous cell carcinoma. The donor label of this sample is uncertain.

This clonotype was observed a few times. The rearrangement joins TRBV7-9 to TRBJ2-7; D is perhaps TRBD1 (6 bases). The V end was cut by 6 bases, the J end by 7 bases, with 16 bases between. CDR1 is SEHNR, CDR2 FQNEAQ, per germline (reference sequence). The CDR3 runs 13 residues. The CDR3 DNA sequence: TGTGCCAGCAGTCCCCCTCTAGGGGGAGAGCAGTACTTC. It specifies CASSPPLGGEQYF.

This clonotype was detected a few times. CDR3 loop: CASSDQYQPQHF. The CDR3 nucleotides read TGTGCCAGCAGTGACCAATATCAGCCCCAGCATTTT. The genes are TRBV6-1 and TRBJ1-5; no firm D call. Germline V CDR1 and CDR2: MNHNS, SASEGT. Trimming stripped 3 bases from V and 5 bases from J, with 5 bases between. This CDR3 comprises 12 residues.

There are many counts of this clonotype. The chain has TRBV11-3 and TRBJ2-1; 8 nucleotides align to TRBD2. This CDR3 contains 15 residues. Germline V gives CDR1 SGHNT, CDR2 YENEEA. Trimming took 4 bases from V and 9 from J; bases not matched to a gene: 11. The CDR3 DNA follows: TGTGCCAGCAGCTCCCGTAGCGGGATCGGCGGTGAGCAGTTCTTC. Amino acid sequence: CASSSRSGIGGEQFF.

With regard to this clonotype: The conserved final phenylalanine or tryptophan is absent from the CDR3, which likely points to a read error. No DNA is shown, since the ends of the CDR3 on it are uncertain; the CDR3 is the one TCRdb lists. The rearrangement joins TRBV7-2 to TRBJ2-5; no check of the table's D call, TRBD2, against the DNA was made. Per germline, CDR1 SGHTA and CDR2 FQGNSA. The CDR3 length equals 13 residues, ends included. Here the CDR3 reads CASSWISPETQYS.